These T cell receptor beta chains were read from a single sample in a study of T cells after posttransplantation cyclophosphamide. Some clones are missing from TCRdb's copy, which holds only in-frame ones; the method was immunoSEQ multiplex PCR. The sample holds about 3,800 clones, and no clone turns up only once. The sample here was PBMCs, taken after allogeneic stem cell transplant with posttransplant cyclophosphamide. All receptors come from a female patient in her late teens or twenties who received an allogeneic stem cell transplant from an unrelated donor, was CMV-positive, and had acute GVHD only. Certain T cells may be donor cells from the graft. Each CDR3 is given without its conserved first and last residue. D genes are given only for firm matches.

d_call: TRBD1; v_call: TRBV19; cdr3_length: 16; j_call: TRBJ1-2; cdr3_aa: ASSRTGGGLTTGYGYT
d_call: TRBD2; v_call: TRBV29-1; cdr3_length: 12; j_call: TRBJ2-2; cdr3_aa: SVRSGGRTGELF
d_call: TRBD1; v_call: TRBV19; cdr3_length: 13; j_call: TRBJ1-2; cdr3_aa: ASGRNWQGGEGYT
d_call: .; v_call: TRBV7-6; cdr3_length: 15; j_call: TRBJ2-3; cdr3_aa: ASSVGWERASTDTQY
d_call: .; v_call: TRBV5-1; cdr3_length: 11; j_call: TRBJ1-1; cdr3_aa: ASSLALRTEAF
d_call: .; v_call: TRBV6-5; cdr3_length: 12; j_call: TRBJ2-7; cdr3_aa: ASSYLYRPHEQY
d_call: .; v_call: TRBV29-1; cdr3_length: 13; j_call: TRBJ1-2; cdr3_aa: SVEVPSTFFDGYT
d_call: TRBD1; v_call: TRBV6-5; cdr3_length: 13; j_call: TRBJ1-2; cdr3_aa: ASRSGTGGGYGYT
d_call: TRBD1; v_call: TRBV28; cdr3_length: 13; j_call: TRBJ1-6; cdr3_aa: AGGTGGRMNSPLH
d_call: .; v_call: TRBV6-1; cdr3_length: 11; j_call: TRBJ2-7; cdr3_aa: ASSSREAYEQY
d_call: .; v_call: TRBV15; cdr3_length: 12; j_call: TRBJ1-3; cdr3_aa: ATSRESLRNTIY
d_call: .; v_call: TRBV5-1; cdr3_length: 13; j_call: TRBJ2-3; cdr3_aa: ASSLAAQGPDTQY
d_call: .; v_call: TRBV11-2; cdr3_length: 13; j_call: TRBJ1-5; cdr3_aa: ASSPGTRRGQPQH
d_call: .; v_call: TRBV10-3; cdr3_length: 13; j_call: TRBJ1-1; cdr3_aa: AISESQDLNTEAF
d_call: .; v_call: TRBV30; cdr3_length: 15; j_call: TRBJ2-1; cdr3_aa: AWSVISARAKLAEQF
d_call: TRBD1; v_call: TRBV5-1; cdr3_length: 13; j_call: TRBJ1-2; cdr3_aa: ASSGGTGAIRGYT
d_call: TRBD1; v_call: TRBV30; cdr3_length: 10; j_call: TRBJ1-2; cdr3_aa: AWSPTGAGYT
d_call: TRBD1; v_call: TRBV15; cdr3_length: 12; j_call: TRBJ2-5; cdr3_aa: ATSEGQGFEEQY
d_call: .; v_call: TRBV6-1; cdr3_length: 12; j_call: TRBJ2-7; cdr3_aa: ASSESGVSYEQY
d_call: TRBD2; v_call: TRBV11-2; cdr3_length: 11; j_call: TRBJ2-7; cdr3_aa: ASSSGGTYEQY
d_call: .; v_call: TRBV28; cdr3_length: 12; j_call: TRBJ1-5; cdr3_aa: ASSPGGSNQPQH
d_call: TRBD2; v_call: TRBV13; cdr3_length: 12; j_call: TRBJ2-1; cdr3_aa: ASSLELAGDEQF
d_call: .; v_call: TRBV29-1; cdr3_length: 12; j_call: TRBJ1-2; cdr3_aa: SVYIKSRGSGYT
d_call: .; v_call: TRBV6-1; cdr3_length: 13; j_call: TRBJ2-3; cdr3_aa: ASSEIIGGTDTQY
d_call: .; v_call: TRBV27; cdr3_length: 14; j_call: TRBJ2-6; cdr3_aa: ASSDYRVPGANVLT
d_call: .; v_call: TRBV9; cdr3_length: 14; j_call: TRBJ1-2; cdr3_aa: ASSVNTFGQNYGYT
d_call: .; v_call: TRBV14; cdr3_length: 13; j_call: TRBJ2-7; cdr3_aa: ASSQEWRQFGEQY
d_call: TRBD1; v_call: TRBV13; cdr3_length: 10; j_call: TRBJ2-7; cdr3_aa: ASSLRDSKQY
d_call: TRBD2; v_call: TRBV4-2; cdr3_length: 16; j_call: TRBJ2-7; cdr3_aa: ASSRGLAGGQGWNEQY
d_call: TRBD2; v_call: TRBV11-2; cdr3_length: 12; j_call: TRBJ2-1; cdr3_aa: ASSRLAAHNEQF
d_call: TRBD2; v_call: TRBV30; cdr3_length: 11; j_call: TRBJ2-7; cdr3_aa: AWKGDRGGEQE
d_call: .; v_call: TRBV6-1; cdr3_length: 13; j_call: TRBJ2-7; cdr3_aa: ASSEAPGAFGEQY
d_call: TRBD2; v_call: TRBV27; cdr3_length: 14; j_call: TRBJ2-7; cdr3_aa: ASSFSGLAVYYEQY
d_call: TRBD2; v_call: TRBV25-1; cdr3_length: 12; j_call: TRBJ2-1; cdr3_aa: ASSEWREVDEQF
d_call: TRBD1; v_call: TRBV11-2; cdr3_length: 14; j_call: TRBJ1-5; cdr3_aa: ASSPETGRLNQPQH
d_call: .; v_call: TRBV9; cdr3_length: 12; j_call: TRBJ2-7; cdr3_aa: ASSQGGKGYEQY
d_call: .; v_call: TRBV28; cdr3_length: 10; j_call: TRBJ2-2; cdr3_aa: ASSKLAGELF
d_call: .; v_call: TRBV19; cdr3_length: 11; j_call: TRBJ2-7; cdr3_aa: ASSTDGQSEQY
d_call: TRBD1; v_call: TRBV6-5; cdr3_length: 13; j_call: TRBJ2-7; cdr3_aa: ASSQPGQGAGEQY
d_call: TRBD2; v_call: TRBV29-1; cdr3_length: 10; j_call: TRBJ2-7; cdr3_aa: SVEGGGYEQY
d_call: TRBD1; v_call: TRBV6-4; cdr3_length: 14; j_call: TRBJ1-2; cdr3_aa: ASSPSTTGSNYGYT